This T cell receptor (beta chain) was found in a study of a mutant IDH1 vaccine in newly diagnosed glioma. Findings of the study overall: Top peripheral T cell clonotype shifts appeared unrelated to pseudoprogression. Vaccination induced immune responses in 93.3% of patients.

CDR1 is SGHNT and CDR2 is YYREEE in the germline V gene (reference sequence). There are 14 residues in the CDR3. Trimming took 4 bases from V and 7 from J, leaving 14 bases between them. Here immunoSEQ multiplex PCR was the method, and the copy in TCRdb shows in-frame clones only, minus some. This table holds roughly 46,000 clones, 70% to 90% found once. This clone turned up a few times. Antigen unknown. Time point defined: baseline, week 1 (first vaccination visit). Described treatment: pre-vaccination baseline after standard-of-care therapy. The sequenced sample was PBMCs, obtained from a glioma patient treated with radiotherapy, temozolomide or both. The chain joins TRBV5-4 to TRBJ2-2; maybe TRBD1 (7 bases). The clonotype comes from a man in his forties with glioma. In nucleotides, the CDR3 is TGTGCCAGCAGCACGGACAGGAGGGTCGGGGAGCTGTTTTTT. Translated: CASSTDRRVGELFF.